One TCR beta chain is described in this entry. The data originate from a study of OX40 agonist ivuxolimab in advanced cancers. Across the whole study: Partial responses occurred in Three dose-escalation patients, one with hepatocellular carcinoma and two with cutaneous melanoma.

TCRdb's table, derived via immunoSEQ multiplex PCR, lists solely in-frame clones and lacks some. The table includes about 34,000 clones, approximately 78% detected once. The CDR3 runs to 15 residues. Germline V gene sequence: CDR1 SEHNR, CDR2 FQNEAQ (reference sequence). The ends were cut back, 5 bases at V and 7 bases at J, with 21 bases in the middle. The receptor was isolated from an adult with an advanced solid tumor such as melanoma, head and neck, liver or kidney cancer. The sequencing here drew on CD4+ or CD8+ T cells sorted from blood, taken in a trial of the OX40 agonist ivuxolimab. V and J are TRBV7-9 and TRBJ2-7, with D possibly called TRBD1 or TRBD2 (6 bases each). CDR3 amino acids: CASSPPGLQGGEQYF. The CDR3 nucleotides read TGTGCCAGCAGCCCCCCGGGACTCCAAGGGGGGGAGCAGTACTTC. Full variable domain (remainder filled in from reference TRBV7-9 and TRBJ2-7): DTGVSQNPRHKITKRGQNVTFRCDPISEHNRLYWYRQTLGQGPEFLTYFQNEAQLEKSRLLSDRFSAERPKGSFSTLEIQRTEQGDSAMYLCASSPPGLQGGEQYFGPGTRLTVT.